The 21 T cell receptor beta chains below were found in one sample sequenced in a study of blood T cell repertoires in COVID-19 (dated by TCRdb to about 2020). Library preparation employed the immunoSEQ multiplex PCR assay. TCRdb provides this immuneACCESS table in a form limited to in-frame rearrangements. Some clones are lacking; in checked studies, under half of them reflect an unresolved V gene, and why the rest are absent is not known. The sample yields roughly 60,000 clones; roughly four fifths were counted once. The top ten hold about 15% of the sample. The sequencing sample was made of peripheral blood. The origin of the receptors is a man older than 75 with acute or convalescent COVID-19.

The rearrangement joins TRBV5-1 to TRBJ2-3; D might be TRBD1 (6 bases). CDR1 and CDR2 (germline): SGHRS, YFSETQ. The CDR3 contains 14 residues. Trimming removed 4 bases at V and 3 bases at J, with 12 bases between. Written as DNA, the CDR3 is TGCGCCAGCAGCCTGGGGGCAATAACAGATACGCAGTATTTT. This translates into CASSLGAITDTQYF.

The rearrangement links TRBV24-1 to TRBJ2-7; 9 bases line up with TRBD1. Germline loops: CDR1 KGHDR, CDR2 SFDVKD. This CDR3 spans 14 amino acids. V was clipped by 5 bases and J by 9 bases; unmatched bases: 10. In DNA form, the CDR3 reads TGTGCCACCAGTGGTTCGGACAGGGGCTGGGGGCAGTACTTC. Translation gives CATSGSDRGWGQYF.

The CDR3 nucleotides are TGTGCCAGCAGCTCCGCGGCCCGAGGGAACACTGAAGCTTTCTTT. It codes for CASSSAARGNTEAFF. The chain combines TRBV7-9 with TRBJ1-1; D is undetermined. The CDR3 sequence is 15 residues long. CDR1 and CDR2 (germline): SEHNR, FQNEAQ (reference sequence). V lost 4 bases, J lost 1 base, and 13 bases lay in between.

The sample holds a few counts of this clone. The chain is built from TRBV6-1 and TRBJ1-4; unclear D gene. Germline V gene sequence: CDR1 MNHNS, CDR2 SASEGT. Trimming took off 0 bases at V and 14 bases at J, with 16 bases between the two ends. CDR3 length equals 14 residues. The CDR3: CASSEAWQAISLFF. CDR3 DNA: TGTGCCAGCAGTGAAGCCTGGCAGGCAATTTCCCTGTTTTTT.

The chain combines TRBV2 with TRBJ1-2; TRBD1 matches at 8 bases. This CDR3 contains 13 residues. CDR1 is SNHLY and CDR2 is FYNNEI in the germline V gene. V lost 6 bases to trimming and J lost 2 bases; unmatched junction nucleotides: 2. The CDR3 sequence: CASSGDRNYGYTF. In DNA form, the CDR3 reads TGTGCCAGCAGCGGGGACAGGAACTATGGCTACACCTTC.

V gene TRBV5-4 combines with J gene TRBJ2-3; 12 bases fit TRBD2. Losses at the gene ends were 2 bases for V and 6 bases for J; bases not matched to a gene: 13. The germline V gene encodes CDR1 SGHNT and CDR2 YYREEE (reference sequence). The length of the CDR3 is 18 residues. CDR3 bases: TGTGCCAGCAGCTTCAGGGCTAGCGGGGGGGCCGGTTGGGATACGCAGTATTTT. Residues: CASSFRASGGAGWDTQYF. The complete variable domain, with remaining parts taken from reference TRBV5-4 and TRBJ2-3, reads ETGVTQSPTHLIKTRGQQVTLRCSSQSGHNTVSWYQQALGQGPQFIFQYYREEENGRGNFPPRFSGLQFPNYSSELNVNALELDDSALYLCASSFRASGGAGWDTQYFGPGTRLTVL.

The chain combines TRBV6-5 with TRBJ1-5; possibly TRBD1 for D (6 bases). CDR3 length: 14 residues. Germline V gene sequence: CDR1 MNHEY, CDR2 SVGAGI. Trimming pared 6 bases from V and 3 bases from J, leaving 12 bases between. The CDR3 spells CASSQDSTNQPQHF. The CDR3 DNA sequence: TGTGCCAGCAGCCAGGACAGTACCAATCAGCCCCAGCATTTT.

The V and J genes are TRBV12-5 and TRBJ1-1; D might be TRBD1 (5 bases). Looked up from germline, CDR1 is LGHNT and CDR2 is FRNRAP. Trimming removed 3 bases from V and 5 bases from J, with 10 bases in between. This CDR3 is 13 amino acids long. The CDR3 DNA reads TGTGCTAGTGGTTTCGGGGGGAGAACTGAAGCTTTCTTT. This translates into CASGFGGRTEAFF.

The gene calls are TRBV18 and TRBJ2-3; maybe TRBD1 (6 bases). Between the trimmed V and J ends, which lost 6 bases and 3 bases, there was a span of 10 bases. Germline CDR1 reads KGHSH; CDR2 reads LQKENI. The length of the CDR3 is 13 residues. CDR3 DNA: TGTGCCAGCTCTGGGACAAGGACAGATACGCAGTATTTT. This gives the protein CASSGTRTDTQYF.

The rearrangement uses TRBV6-5 and TRBJ1-3; TRBD1 might be the D (6 bases). Germline values: CDR1 MNHEY, CDR2 SVGAGI. The V end lost 5 bases, the J end lost 0 bases, and 8 bases lay between the germline ends. The CDR3 consists of 14 residues. The CDR3 loop reads CASSPTGSGNTIYF. CDR3 nucleotides: TGTGCCAGCAGTCCGACAGGCTCTGGAAACACCATATATTTT.

This chain joins TRBV5-4 and TRBJ1-6; 8 bases fit TRBD1. The V gene's germline CDR1 is SGHNT and CDR2 YYREEE (reference sequence). V was pared by 3 bases and J by 7 bases, with 3 bases of the junction left unmatched. This CDR3 is built from 14 residues. The CDR3 reads CASSSDRGNSPLHF. Here the CDR3 DNA reads TGTGCCAGCAGCTCCGACAGGGGAAATTCACCCCTCCACTTT.

This clone was counted between two and nine times. This chain joins TRBV3-1 (or the pseudogene TRBV3-2) and TRBJ2-3; 9 nucleotides agree with TRBD1. The V gene end was trimmed by 2 bases and the J gene end by 2 bases; junction bases not matched to a gene: 8. The length of the CDR3 is 17 residues. CDR1 and CDR2 from the germline V gene are LGHDT and YNNKEL (reference sequence). The DNA for the CDR3 is TGTGCCAGCAGCCAAATGGCGGGGACAGGGATCACAGATACGCAGTATTTT. Encoded protein: CASSQMAGTGITDTQYF.

The V and J genes are TRBV19 and TRBJ1-2, with D unresolved. The CDR3 runs 11 residues. V gave up 6 bases and J gave up 6 bases, with 8 bases separating them. Germline V gene data show CDR1 as LNHDA and CDR2 as SQIVND (reference sequence). The CDR3: CASREGDGYTF. As DNA, the CDR3 is TGTGCCAGTAGGGAGGGAGATGGCTACACCTTC.

V is TRBV10-3 and J is TRBJ2-5; possibly TRBD2 for D (6 bases). V lost 8 bases and J 3 bases, leaving 13 bases between the germline ends. The CDR3 runs to 13 residues. Looked up from germline, CDR1 is ENHRY and CDR2 is SYGVKD. Here the CDR3 DNA reads TGTGCCATCGCCCCCTCGGGGGAAGAGACCCAGTACTTC. This codes for CAIAPSGEETQYF.

This clone was seen just once. The chain recombines TRBV28 with TRBJ1-2, with TRBD1 identical over 7 bases. Trimming at V came to 6 bases and at J to 4 bases, leaving 5 bases not matched to a gene. The CDR3 extends over 13 amino acids. CDR1 and CDR2 (germline): MDHEN, SYDVKM. Here the CDR3 reads CASRLGTAYGYTF. DNA for the CDR3: TGTGCCAGCAGGTTAGGGACAGCCTATGGCTACACCTTC.

This clone turned up a few times. The rearrangement uses TRBV18 and TRBJ2-6, with D possibly matching TRBD2 (7 bases). Germline-derived CDR1 and CDR2 are KGHSH and LQKENI. The CDR3 extends over 18 amino acids. Trimming left V 1 base short and J 0 bases short, with 13 bases between. The CDR3 protein is CASSPRTGGGSGANVLTF. The CDR3 coding sequence is TGTGCCAGCTCACCACGGACGGGGGGCGGCTCTGGGGCCAACGTCCTGACTTTC.

V is TRBV6-2 or TRBV6-3 and J is TRBJ2-2; 7 nucleotides line up with TRBD1. With 5 bases clipped from V and 6 bases from J, the junction kept 6 bases outside the gene matches. Germline V gives CDR1 MNHEY, CDR2 SVGEGT. The CDR3 totals 14 residues. CDR3 sequence (DNA): TGTGCCAGCAGTGACGGACAGGTCTCCGGGGAGCTGTTTTTT. Translated, it gives CASSDGQVSGELFF.

CDR3 sequence: CASSETVLGGNTIYF. CDR3 nucleotides: TGTGCCAGCAGTGAAACGGTTCTCGGTGGAAACACCATATATTTT. The V and J genes are TRBV6-1 and TRBJ1-3; D is uncertain. The germline V gene has CDR1 MNHNS and CDR2 SASEGT. The V gene lost 2 bases and the J gene lost 3 bases, with 11 bases spanning the gap. The CDR3 spans 15 residues.

The chain has TRBV19 and TRBJ2-3, with TRBD2 matching 8 bases. V shed 7 bases and J 7 bases; nucleotides not matched to a gene: 10. The germline CDR1 and CDR2 sequences are LNHDA and SQIVND (reference sequence). The CDR3 totals 14 residues. As DNA, the CDR3 is TGTGCCAGTACGACCGGGGGGGACTACCATACGCAGTATTTT. Its translation: CASTTGGDYHTQYF.

V is TRBV4-1 and J is TRBJ2-3, with 8 bases fitting TRBD2. With 4 bases clipped from V and 0 bases from J, the junction kept 9 bases outside the gene matches. Looked up from germline, CDR1 is MGHRA and CDR2 is YSYEKL. This CDR3 contains 17 residues. CDR3 DNA sequence: TGCGCCAGCAGCCCTATTCTAGCGGGTCTTAGCACAGATACGCAGTATTTT. Amino acids: CASSPILAGLSTDTQYF.

The chain has TRBV5-4 and TRBJ2-6, with 9 nucleotides matching TRBD1. This CDR3 region has 18 residues. V was pared by 3 bases and J by 0 bases, with 7 bases of the junction left unmatched. CDR1 is SGHNT, CDR2 YYREEE, per germline (reference sequence). The DNA of the CDR3 is TGTGCCAGCAGCTCACCGGGACAGGGTCCCTCTGGGGCCAACGTCCTGACTTTC. Translation: CASSSPGQGPSGANVLTF.